The sequence of this T cell receptor beta chain was determined in a study of blood T cell repertoires in COVID-19. The wider study: COVID-19 samples from acute and convalescent phases originated in the United States, Italy and Spain. PBMCs, B-cell-depleted T cells, or T cells were the source of the cDNA or gDNA that made up the material.

The germline CDR1 and CDR2 sequences are LGHDT and YNNKEL (reference sequence). The CDR3 is made up of 13 amino acids. V lost 0 bases and J lost 14; bases outside the gene matches: 5. In the original processing: Estimation of nucleated cell counts was performed using reference gene primer amplification. The table came from immunoSEQ multiplex PCR; TCRdb's copy has only in-frame clones and leaves some out. From that table come the V and J calls and clone size; the DNA was used to work out D and trimming. This sample has over 50,000 clones, with about 93% found just once. The receptor's source is a human donor with active COVID-19. The donor label of this sample is uncertain. This chain links TRBV3-1 (or the pseudogene TRBV3-2) with TRBJ2-1; 9 bases are a match to TRBD1. The specimen sequenced was peripheral blood. DNA for the CDR3: TGTGCCAGCAGCCAAGATCGGAGGACAGGGGAGTTCTTC. This gives the protein CASSQDRRTGEFF.